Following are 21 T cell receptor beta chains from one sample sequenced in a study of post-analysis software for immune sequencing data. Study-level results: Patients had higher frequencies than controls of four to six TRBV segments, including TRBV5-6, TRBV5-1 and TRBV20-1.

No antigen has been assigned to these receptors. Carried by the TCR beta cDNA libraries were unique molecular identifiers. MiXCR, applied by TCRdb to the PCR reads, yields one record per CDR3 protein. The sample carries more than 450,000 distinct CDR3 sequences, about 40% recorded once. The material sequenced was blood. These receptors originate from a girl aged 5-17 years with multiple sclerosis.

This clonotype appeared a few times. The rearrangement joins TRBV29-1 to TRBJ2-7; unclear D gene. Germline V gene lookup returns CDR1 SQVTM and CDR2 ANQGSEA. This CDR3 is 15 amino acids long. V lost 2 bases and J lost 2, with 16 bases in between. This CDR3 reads CSVESSGMVPYEQYF. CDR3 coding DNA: TGCAGCGTTGAAAGTTCGGGTATGGTCCCCTACGAGCAGTACTTC.

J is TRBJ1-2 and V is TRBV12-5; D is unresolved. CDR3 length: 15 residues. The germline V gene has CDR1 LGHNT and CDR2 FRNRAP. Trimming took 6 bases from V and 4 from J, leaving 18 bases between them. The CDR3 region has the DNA TGTGCTAGTGGCCCTACTGCGGAGCAGGTCTATGGCTACACCTTC. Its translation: CASGPTAEQVYGYTF.

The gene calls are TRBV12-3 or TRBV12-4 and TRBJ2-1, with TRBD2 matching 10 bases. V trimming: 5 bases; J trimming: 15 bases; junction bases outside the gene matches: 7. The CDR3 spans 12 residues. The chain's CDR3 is CASSITSGTGFF. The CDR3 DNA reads TGTGCCAGCAGTATAACTAGCGGGACGGGGTTCTTC.

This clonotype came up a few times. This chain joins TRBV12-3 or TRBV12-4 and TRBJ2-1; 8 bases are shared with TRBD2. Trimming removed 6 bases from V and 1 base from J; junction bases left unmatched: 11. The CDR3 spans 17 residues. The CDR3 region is CASRPQKREWSYNEQFF. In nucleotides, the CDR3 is TGTGCCAGCAGGCCCCAGAAGCGGGAGTGGTCCTACAATGAGCAGTTCTTC.

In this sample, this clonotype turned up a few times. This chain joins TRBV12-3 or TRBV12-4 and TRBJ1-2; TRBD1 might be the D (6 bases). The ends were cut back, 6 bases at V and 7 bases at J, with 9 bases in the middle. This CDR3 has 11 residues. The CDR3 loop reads CASRRDIGYTF. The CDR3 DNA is TGTGCCAGCAGACGGGACATTGGCTACACCTTC.

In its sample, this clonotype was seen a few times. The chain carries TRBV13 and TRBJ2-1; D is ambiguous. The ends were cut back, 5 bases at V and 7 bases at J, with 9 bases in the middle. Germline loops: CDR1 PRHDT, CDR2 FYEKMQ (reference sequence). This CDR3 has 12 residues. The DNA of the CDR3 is TGTGCCAGCAGCCCCTCTAGGAATGAGCAGTTCTTC. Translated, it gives CASSPSRNEQFF.

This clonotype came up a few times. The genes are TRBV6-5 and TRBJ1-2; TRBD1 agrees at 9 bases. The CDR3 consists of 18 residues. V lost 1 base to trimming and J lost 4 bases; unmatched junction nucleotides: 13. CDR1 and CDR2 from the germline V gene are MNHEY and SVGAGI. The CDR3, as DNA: TGTGCCAGCAGTTACTATTCTGGACAGGGGACAAAGCCCTATGGCTACACCTTC. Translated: CASSYYSGQGTKPYGYTF.

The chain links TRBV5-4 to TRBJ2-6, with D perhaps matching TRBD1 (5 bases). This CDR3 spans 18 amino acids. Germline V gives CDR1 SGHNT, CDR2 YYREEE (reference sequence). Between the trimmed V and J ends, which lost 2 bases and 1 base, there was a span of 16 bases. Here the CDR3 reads CASSFVSRVGSGANVLTF. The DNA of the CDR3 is TGTGCCAGCAGCTTCGTGTCCAGGGTAGGATCTGGGGCCAACGTCCTGACTTTC.

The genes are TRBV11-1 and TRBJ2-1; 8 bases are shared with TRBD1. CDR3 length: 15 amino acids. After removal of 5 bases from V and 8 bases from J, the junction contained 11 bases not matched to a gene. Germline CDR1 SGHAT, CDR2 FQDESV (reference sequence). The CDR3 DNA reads TGTGCCAGCAGCCCCCGACGGACAGGGATACATGAGCAGTTCTTC. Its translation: CASSPRRTGIHEQFF.

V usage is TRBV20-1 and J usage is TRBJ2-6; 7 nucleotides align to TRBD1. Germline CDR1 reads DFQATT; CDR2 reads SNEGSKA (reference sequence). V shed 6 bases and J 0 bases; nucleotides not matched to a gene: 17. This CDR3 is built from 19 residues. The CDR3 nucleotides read TGCAGTGCCCACATCTCCGGGACAGCGACGTCCTCTGGGGCCAACGTCCTGACTTTC. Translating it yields CSAHISGTATSSGANVLTF.

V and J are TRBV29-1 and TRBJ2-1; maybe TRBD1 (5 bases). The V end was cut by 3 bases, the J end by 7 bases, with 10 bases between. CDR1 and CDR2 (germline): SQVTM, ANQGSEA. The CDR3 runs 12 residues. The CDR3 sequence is CSVEGYRNEQFF. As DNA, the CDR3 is TGCAGCGTTGAGGGGTACAGGAATGAGCAGTTCTTC.

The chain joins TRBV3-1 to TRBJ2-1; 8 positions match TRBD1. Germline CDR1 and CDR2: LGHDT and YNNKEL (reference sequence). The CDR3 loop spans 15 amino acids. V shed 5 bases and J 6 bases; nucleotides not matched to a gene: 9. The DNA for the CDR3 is TGTGCCAGCAGCACGCGCGGACAGGGAGGCAATGAGCAGTTCTTC. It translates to CASSTRGQGGNEQFF.

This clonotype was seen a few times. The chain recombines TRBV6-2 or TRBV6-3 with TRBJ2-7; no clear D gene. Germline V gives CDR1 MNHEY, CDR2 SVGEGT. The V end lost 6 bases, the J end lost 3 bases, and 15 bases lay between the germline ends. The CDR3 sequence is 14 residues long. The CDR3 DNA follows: TGTGCCAGCAGACCCCCTAGACCGATCTACGAGCAGTACTTC. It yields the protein CASRPPRPIYEQYF.

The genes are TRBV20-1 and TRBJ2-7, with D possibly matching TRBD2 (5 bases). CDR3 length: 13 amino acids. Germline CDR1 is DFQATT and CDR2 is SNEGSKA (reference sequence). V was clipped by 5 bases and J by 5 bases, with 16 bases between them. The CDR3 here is CSALSGIDHEQYF. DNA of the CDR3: TGCAGTGCTCTTTCGGGGATCGACCACGAGCAGTACTTC.

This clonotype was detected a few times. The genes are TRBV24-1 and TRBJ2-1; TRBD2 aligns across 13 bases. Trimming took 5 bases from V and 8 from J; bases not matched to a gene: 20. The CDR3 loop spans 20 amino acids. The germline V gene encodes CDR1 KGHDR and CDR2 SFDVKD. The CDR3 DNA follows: TGTGCCACCAGTGCCCTTTCGGGGGGGCTACTAGCGGGAGGGTGTGATGAGCAGTTCTTC. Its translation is CATSALSGGLLAGGCDEQFF.

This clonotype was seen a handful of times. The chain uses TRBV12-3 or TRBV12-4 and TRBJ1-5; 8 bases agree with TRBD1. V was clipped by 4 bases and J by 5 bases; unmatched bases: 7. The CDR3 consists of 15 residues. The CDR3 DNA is TGTGCCAGCAGTTCATTGACAGGGGATGATCAGCCCCAGCATTTT. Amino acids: CASSSLTGDDQPQHF.

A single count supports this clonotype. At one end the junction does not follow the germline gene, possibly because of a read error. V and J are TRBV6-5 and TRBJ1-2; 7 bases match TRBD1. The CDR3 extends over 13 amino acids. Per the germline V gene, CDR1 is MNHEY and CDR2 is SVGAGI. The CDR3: CASTIGGLDGCTF. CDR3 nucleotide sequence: TGTGCCAGCACAATAGGGGGCTTGGATGGCTGCACCTTC.

CDR3 bases: TGTGCCAGCAGCCACGGGGCGGTCGGGCCCGAGCAGTTCTTC. Amino acid sequence: CASSHGAVGPEQFF. This rearrangement joins TRBV3-1 to TRBJ2-1; either TRBD1 or TRBD2 may fit D (5 bases each). The CDR3 contains 14 residues. Trimming pared 3 bases from V and 10 bases from J, leaving 16 bases between. Per germline, CDR1 LGHDT and CDR2 YNNKEL (reference sequence).

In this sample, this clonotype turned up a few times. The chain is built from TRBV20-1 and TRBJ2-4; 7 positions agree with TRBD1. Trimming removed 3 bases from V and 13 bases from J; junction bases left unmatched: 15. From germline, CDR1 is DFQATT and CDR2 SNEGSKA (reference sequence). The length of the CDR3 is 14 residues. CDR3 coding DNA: TGCAGTGCTAGTCTAGATCCGGGAAGGGGGCTGCAGTACTTC. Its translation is CSASLDPGRGLQYF.

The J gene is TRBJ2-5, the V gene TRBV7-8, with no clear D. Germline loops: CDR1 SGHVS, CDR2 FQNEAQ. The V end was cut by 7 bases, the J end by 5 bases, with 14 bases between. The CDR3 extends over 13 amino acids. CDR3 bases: TGTGCCAGCACCCTAATCGGGTTTGAGACCCAGTACTTC. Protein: CASTLIGFETQYF. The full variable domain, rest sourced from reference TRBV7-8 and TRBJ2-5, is GAGVSQSPRYKVAKRGQDVALRCDPISGHVSLFWYQQALGQGPEFLTYFQNEAQLDKSGLPSDRFFAERPEGSVSTLKIQRTQQEDSAVYLCASTLIGFETQYFGPGTRLLVL.

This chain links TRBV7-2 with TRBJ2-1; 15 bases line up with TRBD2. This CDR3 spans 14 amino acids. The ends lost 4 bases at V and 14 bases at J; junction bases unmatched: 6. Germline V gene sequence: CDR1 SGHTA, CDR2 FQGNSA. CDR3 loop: CASSSGLAGGREFF. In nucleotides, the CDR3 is TGTGCCAGCAGCTCGGGACTAGCGGGGGGACGGGAGTTCTTC.